These 14 T cell receptor beta chains were all obtained from the same sample, sequenced in a study of T cell clones after liver transplantation. Repertoires were generated with immunoSEQ multiplex PCR, while TCRdb's copy carries only in-frame clones and drops some. The profile shows roughly 100,000 clones, approximately 78% of them singletons. The sample consisted of CD4+ T cells from blood, taken before liver transplant. The receptors shown here come from a human donor who received a liver transplant.

On this clone itself: The sample holds other DNA sequences that translate to the same CDR3. The V and J genes are TRBV29-1 and TRBJ2-7; TRBD1 matches at 10 bases. After removal of 7 bases from V and 3 bases from J, the junction contained 3 bases not matched to a gene. From germline, CDR1 is SQVTM and CDR2 ANQGSEA. The CDR3 runs to 12 residues. CDR3 protein: CSGRDRGYEQYF. CDR3 DNA: TGCAGCGGACGGGACAGGGGCTACGAGCAGTACTTC.

V and J are TRBV5-1 and TRBJ2-1; D may be TRBD1 (5 bases). The V gene's germline CDR1 is SGHRS and CDR2 YFSETQ. The CDR3 has 14 amino acids. V was trimmed by 0 bases and J by 4 bases, leaving 8 bases between them. Written as DNA, the CDR3 is TGCGCCAGCAGCTTGGGACAGCAGTACAATGAGCAGTTCTTC. It yields the protein CASSLGQQYNEQFF.

This chain joins TRBV7-6 and TRBJ2-5; 9 bases fit TRBD1. The trim removed 5 bases at V and 4 bases at J, leaving 8 bases unmatched. This CDR3 is 15 amino acids long. The germline gives CDR1 SGHVS, CDR2 FNYEAQ. CDR3 amino acids: CASSLTGGGGETQYF. Written as DNA, the CDR3 is TGTGCCAGCAGCCTAACAGGGGGCGGGGGAGAGACCCAGTACTTC.

The chain combines TRBV25-1 with TRBJ1-1, with D unresolved. Germline lookup yields CDR1 MGHDK and CDR2 SYGVNS. The V and J ends lost 5 bases and 6 bases respectively, with 16 bases between them. The CDR3 extends over 14 amino acids. The CDR3 region is CASSKTQAPSEAFF. In DNA, the CDR3 is TGTGCCAGCAGTAAGACCCAAGCACCTTCTGAAGCTTTCTTT.

The chain recombines TRBV28 with TRBJ2-4, with 7 bases fitting TRBD1. The germline CDR1 and CDR2 sequences are MDHEN and SYDVKM. With 6 bases clipped from V and 0 bases from J, the junction kept 5 bases outside the gene matches. This CDR3 has 15 amino acids. CDR3 region: CASSVTGKAKNIQYF. Here the CDR3 DNA reads TGTGCCAGCAGCGTGACAGGGAAAGCCAAAAACATTCAGTACTTC. The full variable domain, its missing parts supplied by reference TRBV28 and TRBJ2-4, is DVKVTQSSRYLVKRTGEKVFLECVQDMDHENMFWYRQDPGLGLRLIYFSYDVKMKEKGDIPEGYSVSREKKERFSLILESASTNQTSMYLCASSVTGKAKNIQYFGAGTRLSVL.

CDR3 nucleotides: TGTGCCAGCAGGTTAAATGGGCTACCTGGAAACACCATATATTTT. Its protein product is CASRLNGLPGNTIYF. V gene TRBV27 combines with J gene TRBJ1-3; the D is unclear. Trimming cost V 6 bases and J 2 bases, with 14 bases left between them. Germline lookup yields CDR1 MNHEY and CDR2 SMNVEV (reference sequence). The CDR3 consists of 15 residues.

The J gene is TRBJ1-4, the V gene TRBV27; D is uncertain. CDR1 is MNHEY and CDR2 is SMNVEV in the germline V gene (reference sequence). V was trimmed by 6 bases and J by 7 bases, leaving 6 bases between them. The CDR3 loop spans 11 amino acids. CDR3 in amino acids: CASRTAEKLFF. The CDR3 nucleotides are TGTGCCAGCAGAACGGCTGAAAAACTGTTTTTT.

The chain couples TRBV29-1 to TRBJ2-7; D is unresolved. CDR1 and CDR2 from the germline V gene are SQVTM and ANQGSEA. The CDR3 has 15 residues. With 5 bases removed from V and 4 bases from J, the gap between germline ends came to 21 bases. The chain's CDR3 is CSVRALPARFYEQYF. The CDR3 coding sequence is TGCAGCGTTAGGGCCCTCCCAGCGAGATTTTACGAGCAGTACTTC.

This chain links TRBV15 with TRBJ1-1; D is undetermined. Germline lookup yields CDR1 LNHNV and CDR2 YYDKDF (reference sequence). The V end was cut by 0 bases, the J end by 0 bases, with 11 bases between. This CDR3 region has 16 residues. The CDR3 loop reads CATSREPGVLNTEAFF. The CDR3 region has the DNA TGTGCCACCAGCAGAGAGCCTGGGGTCTTGAACACTGAAGCTTTCTTT.

V is TRBV2 and J is TRBJ2-5; no firm D call. V was shortened by 4 bases and J by 5 bases, with 11 bases between the two germline ends. The CDR3 spans 13 residues. Germline values: CDR1 SNHLY, CDR2 FYNNEI. The CDR3 DNA sequence: TGTGCCAGCAGTGCTCGACCAACGGAGACCCAGTACTTC. This gives the protein CASSARPTETQYF.

The genes are TRBV5-1 and TRBJ2-2; weak D call: TRBD1 (6 bases). V lost 3 bases and J lost 0, with 15 bases in between. CDR1 is SGHRS and CDR2 is YFSETQ in the germline V gene. This CDR3 is built from 17 residues. CDR3 sequence reads: CASSYRAAPSNTGELFF. The CDR3 DNA reads as TGCGCCAGCAGCTACAGGGCTGCTCCATCGAACACCGGGGAGCTGTTTTTT. Full variable domain (outside the CDR3, taken from reference TRBV5-1 and TRBJ2-2): KAGVTQTPRYLIKTRGQQVTLSCSPISGHRSVSWYQQTPGQGLQFLFEYFSETQRNKGNFPGRFSGRQFSNSRSEMNVSTLELGDSALYLCASSYRAAPSNTGELFFGEGSRLTVL.

This chain connects TRBV6-5 to TRBJ2-1, with D possibly being TRBD1 (6 bases). The CDR3 runs 13 residues. Germline CDR1 MNHEY, CDR2 SVGAGI. V was shortened by 5 bases and J by 9 bases, with 14 bases between the two germline ends. The CDR3 reads CASSPGTYGEQFF. For the CDR3, the DNA is TGTGCCAGCAGTCCCGGGACATACGGTGAGCAGTTCTTC.

CDR3 sequence (DNA): TGCGCCAGCAGCTTGATCCCCGACTCTGGAAACACCATATATTTT. Amino acid sequence: CASSLIPDSGNTIYF. The rearrangement uses TRBV5-1 and TRBJ1-3; D is unresolved. V was trimmed by 1 base and J by 0 bases, leaving 8 bases between them. CDR1 and CDR2 from the germline V gene are SGHRS and YFSETQ. The CDR3 length is 15 residues.

This clone was found a few times. The chain joins TRBV27 to TRBJ1-1; D ambiguous. Germline V gene lookup returns CDR1 MNHEY and CDR2 SMNVEV (reference sequence). The CDR3 spans 12 residues. The ends were cut back, 7 bases at V and 6 bases at J, with 12 bases in the middle. DNA for the CDR3: TGTGCCAGCATGATCAGCCCCGCTGAAGCTTTCTTT. It specifies CASMISPAEAFF.